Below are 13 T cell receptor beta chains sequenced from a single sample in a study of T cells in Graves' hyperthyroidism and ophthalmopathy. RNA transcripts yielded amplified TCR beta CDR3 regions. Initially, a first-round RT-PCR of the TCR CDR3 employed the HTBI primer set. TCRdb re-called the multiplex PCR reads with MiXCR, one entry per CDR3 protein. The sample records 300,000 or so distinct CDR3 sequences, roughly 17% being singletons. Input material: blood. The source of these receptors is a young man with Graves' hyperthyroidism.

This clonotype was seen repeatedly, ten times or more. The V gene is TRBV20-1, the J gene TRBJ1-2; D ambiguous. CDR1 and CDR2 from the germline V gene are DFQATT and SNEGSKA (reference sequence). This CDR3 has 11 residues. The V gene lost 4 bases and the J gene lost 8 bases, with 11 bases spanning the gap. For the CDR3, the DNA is TGCAGTGCTACAGGTGGAGTGGGCTACACCTTC. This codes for CSATGGVGYTF.

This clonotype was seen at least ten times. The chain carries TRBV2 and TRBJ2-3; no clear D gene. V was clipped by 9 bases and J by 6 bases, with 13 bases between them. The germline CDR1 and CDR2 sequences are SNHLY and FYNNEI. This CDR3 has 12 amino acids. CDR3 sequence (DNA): TGTGCCAGTAAATGGGGTCTCGATACGCAGTATTTT. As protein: CASKWGLDTQYF.

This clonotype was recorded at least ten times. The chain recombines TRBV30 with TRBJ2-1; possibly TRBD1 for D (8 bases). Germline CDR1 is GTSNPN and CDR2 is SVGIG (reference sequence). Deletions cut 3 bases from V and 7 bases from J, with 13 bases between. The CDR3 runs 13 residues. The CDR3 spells CAWRTGGANEQFF. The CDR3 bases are TGTGCCTGGAGAACAGGGGGGGCAAATGAGCAGTTCTTC.

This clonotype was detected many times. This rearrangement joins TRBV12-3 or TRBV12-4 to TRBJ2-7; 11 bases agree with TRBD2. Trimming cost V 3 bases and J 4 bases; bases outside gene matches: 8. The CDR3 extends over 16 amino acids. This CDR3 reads CASSLGTSGSRYEQYF. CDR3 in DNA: TGTGCCAGCAGTTTGGGTACTAGCGGGAGTAGGTACGAGCAGTACTTC.

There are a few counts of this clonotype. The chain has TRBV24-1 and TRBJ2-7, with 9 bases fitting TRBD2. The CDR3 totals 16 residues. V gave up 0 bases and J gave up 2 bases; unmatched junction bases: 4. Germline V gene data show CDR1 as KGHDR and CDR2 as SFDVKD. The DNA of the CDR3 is TGTGCCACCAGTGATTTGACGGCTAGCGGGACCTACGAGCAGTACTTC. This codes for CATSDLTASGTYEQYF.

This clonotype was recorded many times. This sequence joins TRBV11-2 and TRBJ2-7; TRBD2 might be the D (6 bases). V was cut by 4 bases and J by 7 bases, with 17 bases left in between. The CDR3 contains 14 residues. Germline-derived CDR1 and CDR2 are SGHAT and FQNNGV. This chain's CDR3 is CASSSRTLLAEQYF. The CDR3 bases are TGTGCCAGCAGCTCGAGGACTCTCCTAGCGGAGCAGTACTTC.

The CDR3 is CASSEAGQSTDTQYF. The CDR3 nucleotides are TGTGCCAGTAGTGAGGCAGGTCAAAGCACAGATACGCAGTATTTT. V and J are TRBV19 and TRBJ2-3; D ambiguous. CDR3 length: 15 amino acids. The V end lost 5 bases, the J end lost 0 bases, and 12 bases lay between the germline ends. The germline V gene has CDR1 LNHDA and CDR2 SQIVND (reference sequence).

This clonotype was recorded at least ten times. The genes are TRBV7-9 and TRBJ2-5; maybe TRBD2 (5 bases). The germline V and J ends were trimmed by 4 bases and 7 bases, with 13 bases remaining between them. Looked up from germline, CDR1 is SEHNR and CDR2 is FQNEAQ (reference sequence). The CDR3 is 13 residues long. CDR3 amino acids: CASSSGPAGTQYF. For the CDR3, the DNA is TGTGCCAGCAGCTCTGGGCCCGCGGGGACCCAGTACTTC.

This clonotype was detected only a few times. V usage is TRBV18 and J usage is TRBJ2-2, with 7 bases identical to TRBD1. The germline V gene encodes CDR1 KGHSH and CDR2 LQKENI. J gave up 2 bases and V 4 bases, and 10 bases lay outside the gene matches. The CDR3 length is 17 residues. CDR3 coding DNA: TGTGCCAGCTCACTGGGACAGCCACAATTAAACACCGGGGAGCTGTTTTTT. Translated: CASSLGQPQLNTGELFF.

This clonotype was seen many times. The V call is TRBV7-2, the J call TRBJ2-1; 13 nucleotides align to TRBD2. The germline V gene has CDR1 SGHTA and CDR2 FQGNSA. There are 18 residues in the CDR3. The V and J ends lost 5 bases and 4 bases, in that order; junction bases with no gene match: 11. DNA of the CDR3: TGTGCCAGCAGCGCGTACTCACCGGGACTAGCGGGGTACAATGAGCAGTTCTTC. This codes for CASSAYSPGLAGYNEQFF.

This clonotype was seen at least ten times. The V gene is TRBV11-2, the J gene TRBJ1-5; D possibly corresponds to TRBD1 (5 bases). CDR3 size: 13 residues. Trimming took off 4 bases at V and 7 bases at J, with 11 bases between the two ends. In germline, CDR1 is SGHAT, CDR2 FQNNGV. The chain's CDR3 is CASSWGGEQPQHF. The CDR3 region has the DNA TGTGCCAGCAGCTGGGGGGGGGAGCAGCCCCAGCATTTT.

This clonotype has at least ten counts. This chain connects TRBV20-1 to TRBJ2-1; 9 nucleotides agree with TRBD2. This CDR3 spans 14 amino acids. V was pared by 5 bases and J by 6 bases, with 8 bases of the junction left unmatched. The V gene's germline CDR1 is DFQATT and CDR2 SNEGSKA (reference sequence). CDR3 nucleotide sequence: TGCAGTGCTCCTTGGACTAGCGCCCTCAATGAGCAGTTCTTC. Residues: CSAPWTSALNEQFF.

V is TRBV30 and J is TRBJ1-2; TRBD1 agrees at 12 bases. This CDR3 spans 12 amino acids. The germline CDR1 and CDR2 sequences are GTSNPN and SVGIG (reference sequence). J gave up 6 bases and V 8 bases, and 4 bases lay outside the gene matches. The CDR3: CARDRGPHGYTF. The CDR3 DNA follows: TGTGCCCGGGACAGGGGGCCCCATGGCTACACCTTC.